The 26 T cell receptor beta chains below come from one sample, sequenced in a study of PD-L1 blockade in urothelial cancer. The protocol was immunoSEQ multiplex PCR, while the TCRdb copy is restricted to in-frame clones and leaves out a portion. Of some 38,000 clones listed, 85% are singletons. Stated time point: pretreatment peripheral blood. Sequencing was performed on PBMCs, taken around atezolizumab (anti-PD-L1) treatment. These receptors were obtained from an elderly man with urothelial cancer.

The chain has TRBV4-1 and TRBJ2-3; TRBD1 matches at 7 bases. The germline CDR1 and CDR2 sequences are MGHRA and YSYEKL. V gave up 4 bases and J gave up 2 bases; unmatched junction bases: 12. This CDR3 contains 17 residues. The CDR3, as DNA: TGCGCCAGCAGCCCCCGAGGGGGCACAGGGGACACAGATACGCAGTATTTT. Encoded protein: CASSPRGGTGDTDTQYF.

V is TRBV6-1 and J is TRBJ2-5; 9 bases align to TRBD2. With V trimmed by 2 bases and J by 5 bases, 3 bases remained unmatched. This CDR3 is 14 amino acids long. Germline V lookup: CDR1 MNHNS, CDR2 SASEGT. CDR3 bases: TGTGCCAGCAGTGAAAGGGCGGGAGGGGAGACCCAGTACTTC. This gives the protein CASSERAGGETQYF.

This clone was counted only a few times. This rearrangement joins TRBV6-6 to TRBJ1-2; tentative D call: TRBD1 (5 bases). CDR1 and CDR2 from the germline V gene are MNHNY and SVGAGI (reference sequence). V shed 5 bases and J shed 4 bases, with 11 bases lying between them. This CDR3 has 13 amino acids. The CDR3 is CASSTTAGYGYTF. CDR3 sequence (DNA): TGTGCCAGCAGTACGACAGCAGGCTATGGCTACACCTTC.

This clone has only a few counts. The CDR3 DNA follows: TGTGCCAGCAGCTTATTACCGGGATCCTACGAGCAGTACTTC. This encodes CASSLLPGSYEQYF. The chain uses TRBV11-2 and TRBJ2-7; weak D call: TRBD2 (5 bases). Germline-derived CDR1 and CDR2 are SGHAT and FQNNGV. The CDR3 has 14 residues. The V and J ends lost 2 bases and 1 base respectively, with 9 bases between them.

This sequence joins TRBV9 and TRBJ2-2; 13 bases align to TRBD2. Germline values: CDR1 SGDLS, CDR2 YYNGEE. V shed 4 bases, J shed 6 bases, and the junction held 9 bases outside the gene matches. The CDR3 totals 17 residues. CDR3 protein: CASSKGLAGRSPGELFF. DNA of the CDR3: TGTGCCAGCAGCAAGGGACTAGCGGGACGATCACCCGGGGAGCTGTTTTTT.

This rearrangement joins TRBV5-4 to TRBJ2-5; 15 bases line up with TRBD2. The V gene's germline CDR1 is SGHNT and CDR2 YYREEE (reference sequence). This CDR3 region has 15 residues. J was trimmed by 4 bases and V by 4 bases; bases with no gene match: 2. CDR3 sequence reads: CASSVGLAGGETQYF. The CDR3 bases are TGTGCCAGCAGCGTGGGACTAGCGGGAGGAGAGACCCAGTACTTC.

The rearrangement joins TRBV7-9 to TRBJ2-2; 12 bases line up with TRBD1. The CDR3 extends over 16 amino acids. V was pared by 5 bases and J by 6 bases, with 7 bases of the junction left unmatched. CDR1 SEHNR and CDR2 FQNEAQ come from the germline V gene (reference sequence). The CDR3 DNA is TGTGCCAGCAGCCCGCGGGGACAGGGGGCGTCCGGGGAGCTGTTTTTT. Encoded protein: CASSPRGQGASGELFF.

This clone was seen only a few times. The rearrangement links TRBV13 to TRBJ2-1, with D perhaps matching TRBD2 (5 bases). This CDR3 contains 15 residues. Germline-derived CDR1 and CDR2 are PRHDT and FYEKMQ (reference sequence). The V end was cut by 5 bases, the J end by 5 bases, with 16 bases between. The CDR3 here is CASSPRALVDNEQFF. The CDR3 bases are TGTGCCAGCAGCCCGAGAGCACTAGTGGACAATGAGCAGTTCTTC.

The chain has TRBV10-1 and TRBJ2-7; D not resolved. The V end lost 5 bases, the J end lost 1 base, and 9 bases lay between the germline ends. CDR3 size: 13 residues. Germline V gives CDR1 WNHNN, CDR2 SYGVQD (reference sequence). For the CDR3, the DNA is TGCGCCAGCAGTCCTTCCCTATCCTACGAGCAGTACTTC. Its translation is CASSPSLSYEQYF.

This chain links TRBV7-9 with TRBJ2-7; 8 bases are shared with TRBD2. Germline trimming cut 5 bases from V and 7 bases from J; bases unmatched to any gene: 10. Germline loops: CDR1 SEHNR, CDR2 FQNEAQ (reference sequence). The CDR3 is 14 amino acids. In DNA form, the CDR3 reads TGTGCCAGCAGCCGAACCGGGGGGGCTGGGGAGCAGTACTTC. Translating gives CASSRTGGAGEQYF.

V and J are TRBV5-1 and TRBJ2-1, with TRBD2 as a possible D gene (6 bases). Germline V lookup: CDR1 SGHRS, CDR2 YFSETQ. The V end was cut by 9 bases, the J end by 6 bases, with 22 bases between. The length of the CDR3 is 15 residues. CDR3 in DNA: TGCGCCACCACAAAGACTAGTCTCGACGCCAATGAGCAGTTCTTC. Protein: CATTKTSLDANEQFF.

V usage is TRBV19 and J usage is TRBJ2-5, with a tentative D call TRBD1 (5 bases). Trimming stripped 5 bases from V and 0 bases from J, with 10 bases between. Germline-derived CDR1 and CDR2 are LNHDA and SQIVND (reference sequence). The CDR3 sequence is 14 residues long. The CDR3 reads CASSASGYQETQYF. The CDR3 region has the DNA TGTGCCAGTAGTGCCTCAGGGTACCAAGAGACCCAGTACTTC.

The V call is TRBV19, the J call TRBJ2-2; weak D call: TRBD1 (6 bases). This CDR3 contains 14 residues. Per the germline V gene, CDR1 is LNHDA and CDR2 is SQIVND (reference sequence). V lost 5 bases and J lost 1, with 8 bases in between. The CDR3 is CASSPGQNTGELFF. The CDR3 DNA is TGTGCCAGTAGTCCGGGACAGAACACCGGGGAGCTGTTTTTT. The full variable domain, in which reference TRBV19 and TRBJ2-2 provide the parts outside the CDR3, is DGGITQSPKYLFRKEGQNVTLSCEQNLNHDAMYWYRQDPGQGLRLIYYSQIVNDFQKGDIAEGYSVSREKKESFPLTVTSAQKNPTAFYLCASSPGQNTGELFFGEGSRLTVL.

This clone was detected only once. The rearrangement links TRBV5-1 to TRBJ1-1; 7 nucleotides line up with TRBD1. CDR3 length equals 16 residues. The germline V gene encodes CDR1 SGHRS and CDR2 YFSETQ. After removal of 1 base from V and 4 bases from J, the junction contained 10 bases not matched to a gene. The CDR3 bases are TGCGCCAGCAGCTTGTTCGGGACAGTTCGCGGCACTGAAGCTTTCTTT. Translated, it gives CASSLFGTVRGTEAFF.

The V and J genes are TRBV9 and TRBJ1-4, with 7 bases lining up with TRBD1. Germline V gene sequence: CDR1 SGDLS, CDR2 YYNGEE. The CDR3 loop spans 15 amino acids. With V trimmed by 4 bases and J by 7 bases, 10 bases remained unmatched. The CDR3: CASSPRQGSTEKLFF. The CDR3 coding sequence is TGTGCCAGCAGCCCCAGACAGGGATCAACTGAAAAACTGTTTTTT.

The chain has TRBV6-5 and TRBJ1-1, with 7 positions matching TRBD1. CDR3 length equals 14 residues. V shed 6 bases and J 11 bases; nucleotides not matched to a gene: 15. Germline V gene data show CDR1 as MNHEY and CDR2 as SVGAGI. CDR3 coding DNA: TGTGCCAGCAGCTACCGGACAGGTTACGAACGCGCTTTCTTT. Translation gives CASSYRTGYERAFF.

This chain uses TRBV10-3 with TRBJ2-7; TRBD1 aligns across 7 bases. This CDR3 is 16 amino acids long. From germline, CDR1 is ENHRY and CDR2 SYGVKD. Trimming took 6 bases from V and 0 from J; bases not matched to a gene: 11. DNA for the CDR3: TGTGCCATCAGCTTTCCCCCGGACAGGAGCTCCTACGAGCAGTACTTC. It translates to CAISFPPDRSSYEQYF.

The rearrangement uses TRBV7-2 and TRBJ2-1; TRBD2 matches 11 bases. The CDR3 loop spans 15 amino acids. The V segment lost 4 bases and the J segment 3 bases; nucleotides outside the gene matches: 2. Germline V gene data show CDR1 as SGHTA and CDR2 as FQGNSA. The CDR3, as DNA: TGTGCCAGCAGCTCGACTAGCGGGAACTACAATGAGCAGTTCTTC. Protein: CASSSTSGNYNEQFF.

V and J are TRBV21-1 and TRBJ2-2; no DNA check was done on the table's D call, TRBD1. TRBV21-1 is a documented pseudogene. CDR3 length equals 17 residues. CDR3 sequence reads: CASSLPARTANTGELFF. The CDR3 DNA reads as TGTGCCAGCAGTCTCCCCGCTAGGACAGCGAACACCGGGGAGCTGTTTTTT.

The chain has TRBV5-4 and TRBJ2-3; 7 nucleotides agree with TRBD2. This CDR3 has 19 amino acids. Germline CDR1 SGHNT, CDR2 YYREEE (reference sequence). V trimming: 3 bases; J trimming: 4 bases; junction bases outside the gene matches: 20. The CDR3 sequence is CASSSGDPLFAGASDTQYF. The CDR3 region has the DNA TGTGCCAGCAGCTCGGGCGATCCCCTCTTCGCGGGAGCCTCAGATACGCAGTATTTT. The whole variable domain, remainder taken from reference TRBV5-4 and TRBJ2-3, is ETGVTQSPTHLIKTRGQQVTLRCSSQSGHNTVSWYQQALGQGPQFIFQYYREEENGRGNFPPRFSGLQFPNYSSELNVNALELDDSALYLCASSSGDPLFAGASDTQYFGPGTRLTVL.

The DNA of the CDR3 is TGTGCCATCAGTTTCGGAGGACAGAGTAACTATGGCTACACCTTC. Translated: CAISFGGQSNYGYTF. The chain is built from TRBV10-3 and TRBJ1-2; possible D gene TRBD1, 6 bases. Trimming stripped 5 bases from V and 1 base from J, with 14 bases between. The CDR3 spans 15 residues. Germline V lookup: CDR1 ENHRY, CDR2 SYGVKD.

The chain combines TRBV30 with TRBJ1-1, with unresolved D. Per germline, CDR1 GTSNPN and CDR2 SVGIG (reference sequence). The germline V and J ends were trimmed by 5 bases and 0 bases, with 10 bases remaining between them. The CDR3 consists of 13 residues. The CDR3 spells CAWSLHLNTEAFF. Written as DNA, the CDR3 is TGTGCCTGGTCCCTTCACTTGAACACTGAAGCTTTCTTT.

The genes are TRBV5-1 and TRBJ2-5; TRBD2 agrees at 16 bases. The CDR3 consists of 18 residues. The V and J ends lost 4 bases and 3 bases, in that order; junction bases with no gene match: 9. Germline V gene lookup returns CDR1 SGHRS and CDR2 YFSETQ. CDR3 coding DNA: TGCGCCAGCAGCCCCGGGACTAGCGGGAGGGCAGTAAAAGAGACCCAGTACTTC. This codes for CASSPGTSGRAVKETQYF.

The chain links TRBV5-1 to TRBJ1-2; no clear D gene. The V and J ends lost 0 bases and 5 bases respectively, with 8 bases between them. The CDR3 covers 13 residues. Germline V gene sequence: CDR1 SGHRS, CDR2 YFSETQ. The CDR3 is CASSLDGGYGYTF. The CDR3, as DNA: TGCGCCAGCAGCTTGGACGGAGGTTATGGCTACACCTTC.

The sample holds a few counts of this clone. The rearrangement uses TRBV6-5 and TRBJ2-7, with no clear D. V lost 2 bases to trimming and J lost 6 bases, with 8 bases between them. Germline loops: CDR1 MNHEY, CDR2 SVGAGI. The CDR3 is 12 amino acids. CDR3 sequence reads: CASSYGSSEQYF. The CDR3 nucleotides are TGTGCCAGCAGTTACGGTTCTAGCGAGCAGTACTTC.

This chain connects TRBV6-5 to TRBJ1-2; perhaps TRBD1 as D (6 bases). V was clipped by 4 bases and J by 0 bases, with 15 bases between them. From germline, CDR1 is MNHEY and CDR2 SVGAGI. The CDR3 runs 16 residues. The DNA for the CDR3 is TGTGCCAGCAGTTTGGGGGCCAGGACCCCTAACTATGGCTACACCTTC. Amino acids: CASSLGARTPNYGYTF.